The sequence of this T cell receptor beta chain was determined in a study of cytomegalovirus exposure and HLA in healthy donors. Study-level points and caveats: Most TCR sequences were uncommon, yet certain public TCRs appeared in many donors. V- and J-gene trimming in TCR beta was tied to a missense DCLRE1C variant by an analysis performed later. Per a prior analysis, the majority of TCR beta V segments were productive roughly 90% or roughly 30% of the time.

A multiplex PCR was run with 60 Vbeta primers and 13 Jbeta primers. This table comes from immunoSEQ multiplex PCR, and its TCRdb copy is limited to in-frame clones, with some not included. The sample shows 99,000 or so clones, 80% to 85% of them seen only once. The CDR3 is made up of 15 amino acids. V dropped 4 bases and J dropped 4; count of bases not matched to a gene: 7. Germline loops: CDR1 LNHDA, CDR2 SQIVND (reference sequence). Concerning this clone itself: Its target is not known.

J is TRBJ1-5 and V is TRBV19; 7 nucleotides line up with TRBD1. The receptor's source is a man under 40 in good health and CMV-seropositive. The specimen sequenced was PBMCs. CDR3 loop: CASSTSGTENQPQHF. The CDR3 region has the DNA TGTGCCAGTAGTACGTCCGGGACAGAAAATCAGCCCCAGCATTTT.